This TCR beta chain emerged from a study of T cells in Graves' hyperthyroidism and ophthalmopathy. The study's findings and limits: Stable hyperthyroidism and ophthalmopathy were separated using 13 V-J signatures.

Each 10 ml fresh peripheral blood draw supplied the PBMCs. Notes on this clonotype: Its antigen remains unknown.

Template material for amplifying TCR beta CDR3 regions consisted of RNA transcripts. Primed by the HTBI set, a first-round RT-PCR was run on the TCR CDR3. In TCRdb, the multiplex PCR reads were re-called with MiXCR into one record per CDR3 protein. The table shows 700,000 or so distinct CDR3 sequences, with approximately 16% occurring only once. Losses at the gene ends were 3 bases for V and 7 bases for J; bases not matched to a gene: 5. The CDR3 runs to 14 residues. The V gene's germline CDR1 is SGDLS and CDR2 YYNGEE. Sequencing was carried out using blood. This sequence joins TRBV9 and TRBJ2-7; 12 nucleotides align to TRBD2. The clonotype comes from a man between 18 and 29 years old with Graves' hyperthyroidism. As DNA, the CDR3 is TGTGCCAGCAGCGCCCAACTAGCGGGAGGAGAGCAGTACTTC. It specifies CASSAQLAGGEQYF.